The 8 T cell receptor beta chains listed next were all sequenced from one sample in a study of tumor-infiltrating lymphocytes in primary liver carcinoma. Production of TCR beta cDNA used around 500 ng total RNA together with a constant-region primer. Amplification in three nested multiplex PCR rounds with slightly modified ARM-PCR gave rise to TCR beta libraries. Each of the first two PCR rounds ran around 10 cycles with TRBV1-TRBV30 forward and C-beta reverse primers. Using its own MiXCR run on the multiplex PCR reads, TCRdb lists one record per CDR3 protein. The profile covers around 100,000 distinct CDR3 sequences, with under 70% appearing a single time and more than 10% taken by the ten largest. RNA and DNA were co-extracted from about 19-30 mg of unsorted bulk tissue. The specimen was liver tumor tissue from sampling region 2. Regarding subset: tumor region T2, inferior pole. The receptors were sampled from a woman aged 60-70 years with primary liver carcinoma and hepatitis B virus infection.

As for this clonotype: Given a much more abundant clone one base away, this may be a read error. This sequence joins TRBV5-1 and TRBJ2-4, with 7 bases fitting TRBD2. CDR3 length: 13 amino acids. CDR1 is SGHRS, CDR2 YFSETQ, per germline. Here the CDR3 reads CANSLSGEGIQYF. The CDR3 nucleotides are TGCGCCAACAGCTTGTCCGGGGAGGGCATTCAGTACTTC.

As to this clonotype: A much larger clone differs by one base, so this may be a read error. This chain uses TRBV30 with TRBJ2-1, with 10 bases identical to TRBD2. In germline, CDR1 is GTSNPN, CDR2 SVGIG (reference sequence). The CDR3 loop spans 14 amino acids. CDR3 region: CAWGTSVNHKEQFF. The CDR3, as DNA: TGTGCCTGGGGGACTAGCGTCAACCACAAAGAGCAGTTCTTC.

With regard to this clonotype: No DNA is shown, since the ends of the CDR3 on it are uncertain; the CDR3 is the one TCRdb lists. The gene calls are TRBV7-9 and TRBJ2-7. Germline lookup yields CDR1 SEHNR and CDR2 FQNEAQ (reference sequence). 13 amino acids form the CDR3, both terminal residues included. CDR3 amino acids: CACSLSQLYQQFF.

This clonotype was recorded once. A much larger clone lies one base from this, so it may be a read error. This chain links TRBV28 with TRBJ2-3; possibly TRBD1 for D (5 bases). This CDR3 has 17 amino acids. CDR1 is MDHEN, CDR2 SYDVKM, per germline. CDR3 bases: TGTACCAGCAGTTTAAGTGGGGCACAATATAGCACAGATACGCAGTATTTT. Its protein product is CTSSLSGAQYSTDTQYF. The complete variable domain, with remaining parts taken from reference TRBV28 and TRBJ2-3, reads DVKVTQSSRYLVKRTGEKVFLECVQDMDHENMFWYRQDPGLGLRLIYFSYDVKMKEKGDIPEGYSVSREKKERFSLILESASTNQTSMYLCTSSLSGAQYSTDTQYFGPGTRLTVL.

This clonotype was recorded once. A much larger clonotype is one base distant, so this may be a read error. The rearrangement uses TRBV5-1 and TRBJ1-4; 7 bases match TRBD1. Germline CDR1 is SGHRS and CDR2 is YFSETQ. The CDR3 is 14 amino acids. The CDR3 nucleotides read TGCACCAGCAGCCCGGGACAGACTAATGAAAAACTGTTTTTT. Residues: CTSSPGQTNEKLFF.

This clonotype was recorded many times. The chain employs TRBV29-1 and TRBJ2-2; 8 nucleotides match TRBD1. V lost 4 bases, J lost 5 bases, and 12 bases stayed unmatched. The CDR3 totals 16 residues. Germline lookup yields CDR1 SQVTM and CDR2 ANQGSEA. CDR3 residues: CSVANGQGMGTGELFF. In DNA, the CDR3 is TGCAGCGTTGCTAACGGACAGGGCATGGGAACCGGGGAGCTGTTTTTT.

In the case of this clonotype: The junction differs from germline at one of its ends, possibly a read error. V and J are TRBV28 and TRBJ2-2, with a tentative D call TRBD2 (5 bases). CDR3 length equals 13 residues. Germline CDR1 is MDHEN and CDR2 is SYDVKM. CDR3 bases: TGTGCCAGCAGTATCTTAAACACCGGGGAGCTGTTATTT. Its protein product is CASSILNTGELLF.

Concerning this clonotype itself: A junction boundary mismatches the germline segment, possibly from a read error. CDR3 loop: CASSYADVDTQYF. CDR3 coding DNA: TGTGCCAGCAGTTACGCTGACGTGGATACACAGTATTTT. J is TRBJ2-3 and V is TRBV6-2 or TRBV6-3, with unresolved D. In germline, CDR1 is MNHEY, CDR2 SVGEGT. The CDR3 has 13 amino acids.